One and the same sample provided the 22 T cell receptor beta chains below, sequenced in a study of cytomegalovirus exposure and HLA in healthy donors. Researchers ran the PCR with 60 Vbeta and 13 Jbeta primers. Measured with immunoSEQ multiplex PCR; TCRdb has only the in-frame clones, and not every one. The data contain roughly 200,000 clones, 77% of them singletons. The sequenced sample consisted of PBMCs. These receptors all stem from a woman aged 55-75 years in good health and CMV-seropositive.

V is TRBV19 and J is TRBJ1-2, with 7 bases fitting TRBD1. Unmatched junction bases numbered 8, after V lost 6 bases and J lost 1 base. Looked up from germline, CDR1 is LNHDA and CDR2 is SQIVND (reference sequence). The CDR3 runs 15 residues. CDR3 protein: CASSPSGQLNYGYTF. In nucleotides, the CDR3 is TGTGCCAGTAGCCCCTCGGGACAGCTTAACTATGGCTACACCTTC.

The chain combines TRBV6-5 with TRBJ2-7, with D possibly TRBD1 on 5 matching bases. Trimming removed 0 bases at V and 3 bases at J, with 9 bases between. Germline CDR1 is MNHEY and CDR2 is SVGAGI. The CDR3 loop spans 14 amino acids. The CDR3 sequence is CASSYSGTGYEQYF. For the CDR3, the DNA is TGTGCCAGCAGTTACTCGGGAACAGGCTACGAGCAGTACTTC.

The gene calls are TRBV2 and TRBJ2-7, with D perhaps matching TRBD1 (5 bases). The CDR3 has 13 residues. The V and J ends lost 2 bases and 2 bases respectively, with 7 bases between them. Germline V gene sequence: CDR1 SNHLY, CDR2 FYNNEI. The CDR3 here is CASSEQGTYEQYF. CDR3 in DNA: TGTGCCAGCAGTGAACAGGGAACCTACGAGCAGTACTTC.

This clone was counted a few times. The chain recombines TRBV21-1 with TRBJ1-2. TRBV21-1 is given as a pseudogene. CDR3 length: 17 amino acids. DNA of the CDR3: TGTGCCAGCAGCTGCAGTCGTCCCCCCGGGGGTGACTATGGCTACACCTTC. Translation: CASSCSRPPGGDYGYTF.

The chain combines TRBV19 with TRBJ2-7; TRBD2 agrees at 7 bases. This CDR3 is 15 amino acids long. V lost 5 bases and J lost 9; bases outside the gene matches: 16. The germline gives CDR1 LNHDA, CDR2 SQIVND (reference sequence). The CDR3 protein is CASSSMGSGELGQYF. Here the CDR3 DNA reads TGTGCCAGTAGTTCCATGGGCAGCGGGGAATTGGGGCAGTACTTC.

V is TRBV5-6 and J is TRBJ2-7; 8 nucleotides agree with TRBD2. CDR1 SGHDT and CDR2 YYEEEE come from the germline V gene. The length of the CDR3 is 15 residues. J was trimmed by 6 bases and V by 2 bases; bases with no gene match: 10. CDR3 protein: CASSFSKRERREQYF. CDR3 sequence (DNA): TGTGCCAGCAGCTTTAGTAAGCGGGAGAGACGCGAGCAGTACTTC. Filled out from reference TRBV5-6 and TRBJ2-7, the complete variable domain reads DAGVTQSPTHLIKTRGQQVTLRCSPKSGHDTVSWYQQALGQGPQFIFQYYEEEERQRGNFPDRFSGHQFPNYSSELNVNALLLGDSALYLCASSFSKRERREQYFGPGTRLTVT.

The table lists this clone with a count of one. This chain links TRBV29-1 with TRBJ2-1; 8 nucleotides agree with TRBD2. There are 13 residues in the CDR3. The junction had 3 bases not matched to a gene; V was cut back by 7 bases and J by 1 base. Germline CDR1 and CDR2: SQVTM and ANQGSEA. CDR3 sequence (DNA): TGCAGCGCCCGGGGGGGATCCTACAATGAGCAGTTCTTC. Protein product: CSARGGSYNEQFF.

The V call is TRBV21-1, the J call TRBJ2-2; TRBD2, the table's D call, was not compared with the DNA. TRBV21-1 is termed a pseudogene. CDR3 length equals 15 residues. CDR3 DNA: TGTGCCAGCCGTAGCGGGAGGGCGGGCACCGGGGAGCTGTTTTTT. Translating it yields CASRSGRAGTGELFF.

The rearrangement joins TRBV30 to TRBJ1-3; D may be TRBD1 (5 bases). The germline V gene encodes CDR1 GTSNPN and CDR2 SVGIG (reference sequence). This CDR3 region has 13 residues. V lost 5 bases and J 2 bases, leaving 10 bases between the germline ends. CDR3 DNA sequence: TGTGCCTGGGCTCAGGGTGCTGGAAACACCATATATTTT. It encodes CAWAQGAGNTIYF.

This clone showed up just a few times. The rearrangement links TRBV28 to TRBJ1-4; D uncertain. V was cut by 4 bases and J by 4 bases, with 16 bases left in between. Germline assignment: CDR1 MDHEN and CDR2 SYDVKM. The CDR3 runs 16 residues. CDR3 loop: CASSSPRRVYNEKLFF. The CDR3 DNA sequence: TGTGCCAGCAGTTCCCCACGTCGGGTTTATAATGAAAAACTGTTTTTT.

Regarding this clone: One end of the junction does not line up with germline, which may come from a read error. The chain has TRBV6-5 and TRBJ1-2, with D uncertain. Per germline, CDR1 MNHEY and CDR2 SVGAGI. This CDR3 is 13 amino acids long. CDR3 sequence reads: CASSYSYIAGYTF. CDR3 nucleotide sequence: TGTGCCAGCAGCTACTCTTATATAGCTGGCTACACCTTC.

This clone showed up just a few times. The V gene is TRBV7-2, the J gene TRBJ2-7; 8 bases align to TRBD2. The CDR3 consists of 16 residues. Germline CDR1 reads SGHTA; CDR2 reads FQGNSA. Germline trimming cut 4 bases from V and 6 bases from J; bases unmatched to any gene: 14. The CDR3 region is CASSYLPGTRAVEQYF. In DNA form, the CDR3 reads TGTGCCAGCAGCTACCTTCCCGGGACTAGAGCCGTCGAGCAGTACTTC.

The J gene is TRBJ2-6, the V gene TRBV19; D uncertain. Germline assignment: CDR1 LNHDA and CDR2 SQIVND (reference sequence). This CDR3 is 19 amino acids long. Between the trimmed V and J ends, which lost 7 bases and 0 bases, there was a span of 22 bases. CDR3 sequence (DNA): TGTGCCAGTACCCTATCGCGACATGAAACGACCTCTGGGGCCAACGTCCTGACTTTC. It encodes CASTLSRHETTSGANVLTF.

This clone occurred once. The genes are TRBV4-2 and TRBJ2-1; 7 positions agree with TRBD2. Germline trimming cut 1 base from V and 6 bases from J; bases unmatched to any gene: 0. The V gene's germline CDR1 is LGHNA and CDR2 YNFKEQ. The CDR3 runs 13 residues. The CDR3 reads CASSQGTSNEQFF. The CDR3 DNA reads TGTGCCAGCAGCCAAGGGACTAGCAATGAGCAGTTCTTC.

This clone was seen a single time. V usage is TRBV7-9 and J usage is TRBJ1-2; D is unclear. V was trimmed by 5 bases and J by 4 bases, leaving 8 bases between them. From germline, CDR1 is SEHNR and CDR2 FQNEAQ (reference sequence). There are 12 residues in the CDR3. The CDR3 sequence is CASSATLYGYTF. The CDR3 coding sequence is TGTGCCAGCAGCGCGACTCTCTATGGCTACACCTTC.

The chain couples TRBV7-9 to TRBJ2-1; 10 bases are shared with TRBD2. CDR1 is SEHNR, CDR2 FQNEAQ, per germline (reference sequence). This CDR3 comprises 14 residues. Trimming removed 7 bases from V and 7 bases from J; junction bases left unmatched: 7. The DNA for the CDR3 is TGTGCCAGCACCCTAGCGGGAGTCGTTAATGAGCAGTTCTTC. Encoded protein: CASTLAGVVNEQFF.

This clone was recorded once. Here the CDR3 DNA reads TGCGCCAGCAGCCAAGTTGTGACAGGGACGCGGGGCTACACCTTC. Its translation: CASSQVVTGTRGYTF. The chain combines TRBV4-3 with TRBJ1-2, with TRBD1 identical over 7 bases. The junction had 10 bases not matched to a gene; V was cut back by 1 base and J by 8 bases. This CDR3 comprises 15 residues. Per germline, CDR1 LGHNA and CDR2 YSLEER.

This clone was seen a single time. V usage is TRBV6-5 and J usage is TRBJ1-1; D gene unclear. Germline V gene data show CDR1 as MNHEY and CDR2 as SVGAGI. CDR3 length: 13 amino acids. Trimming removed 2 bases at V and 1 base at J, with 5 bases between. The CDR3 DNA reads as TGTGCCAGCAGTTACCCCAGGAACACTGAAGCTTTCTTT. It specifies CASSYPRNTEAFF.

The rearrangement links TRBV5-6 to TRBJ1-1; TRBD1 is a possible D gene (6 bases). V lost 3 bases, J lost 2 bases, and 8 bases lay in between. Germline assignment: CDR1 SGHDT and CDR2 YYEEEE. This CDR3 region has 13 residues. The CDR3 DNA follows: TGTGCCAGCAGCTGGGGGACAAACACTGAAGCTTTCTTT. Its translation: CASSWGTNTEAFF.

V is TRBV28 and J is TRBJ2-2; 14 bases fit TRBD2. The CDR3 length is 17 residues. The V and J ends lost 2 bases and 4 bases, in that order; junction bases with no gene match: 3. The V gene's germline CDR1 is MDHEN and CDR2 SYDVKM. CDR3 sequence (DNA): TGTGCCAGCAGTTTACTGACTAGCGGGAGGGCCACCGGGGAGCTGTTTTTT. This sequence encodes CASSLLTSGRATGELFF.

V usage is TRBV5-1 and J usage is TRBJ2-7; tentatively, D is TRBD2 (7 bases). There are 16 residues in the CDR3. Per germline, CDR1 SGHRS and CDR2 YFSETQ. Trimming took 0 bases from V and 1 from J, leaving 14 bases between them. The CDR3 sequence is CASSLAWRGPSYEQYF. For the CDR3, the DNA is TGCGCCAGCAGCTTGGCCTGGCGGGGGCCTTCCTACGAGCAGTACTTC.

The chain recombines TRBV4-2 with TRBJ1-5; 7 bases are a match to TRBD1. V shed 0 bases and J 5 bases; nucleotides not matched to a gene: 7. CDR1 is LGHNA and CDR2 is YNFKEQ in the germline V gene. This CDR3 has 16 amino acids. CDR3 nucleotide sequence: TGTGCCAGCAGCCAAGAGCAGGGGGACGTATATCAGCCCCAGCATTTT. It translates to CASSQEQGDVYQPQHF.